Here is one T cell receptor (beta chain) with its context. This record comes from a study of PD-L1 blockade in urothelial cancer. Study background: Blood samples had a median of around 150,000 T cells.

Described time point: pretreatment peripheral blood. Germline trimming cut 2 bases from V and 9 bases from J; bases unmatched to any gene: 9. This CDR3 has 15 residues. Germline-derived CDR1 and CDR2 are ENHRY and SYGVKD. Profiled with immunoSEQ multiplex PCR; TCRdb holds only in-frame clones, not every one. This sample yields 45,000 to 50,000 clones, of which approximately 85% are seen a single time; more than 1.5% belongs to the top ten. Sequenced material: PBMCs, taken around atezolizumab (anti-PD-L1) treatment. V and J are TRBV10-3 and TRBJ2-1, with 8 bases matching TRBD1. The source of this sequence is a man aged 50-59 years with urothelial cancer. This chain's CDR3 is CAISEQGAGAVEQFF. As DNA, the CDR3 is TGTGCCATCAGTGAGCAGGGGGCCGGTGCTGTTGAGCAGTTCTTC.